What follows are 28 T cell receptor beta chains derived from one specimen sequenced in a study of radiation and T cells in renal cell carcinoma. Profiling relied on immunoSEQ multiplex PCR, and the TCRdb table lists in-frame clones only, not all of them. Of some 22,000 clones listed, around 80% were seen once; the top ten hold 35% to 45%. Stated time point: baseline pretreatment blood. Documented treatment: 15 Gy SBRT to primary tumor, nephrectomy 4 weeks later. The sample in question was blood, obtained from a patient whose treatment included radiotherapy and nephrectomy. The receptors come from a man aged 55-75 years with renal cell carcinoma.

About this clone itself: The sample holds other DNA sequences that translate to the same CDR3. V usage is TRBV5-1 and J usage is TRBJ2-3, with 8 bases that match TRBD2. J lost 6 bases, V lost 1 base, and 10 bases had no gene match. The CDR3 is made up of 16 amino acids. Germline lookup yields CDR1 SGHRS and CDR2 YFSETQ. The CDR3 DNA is TGCGCCAGCAGCTTGACCGGGAGGGCCGCTTCCGATACGCAGTATTTT. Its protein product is CASSLTGRAASDTQYF.

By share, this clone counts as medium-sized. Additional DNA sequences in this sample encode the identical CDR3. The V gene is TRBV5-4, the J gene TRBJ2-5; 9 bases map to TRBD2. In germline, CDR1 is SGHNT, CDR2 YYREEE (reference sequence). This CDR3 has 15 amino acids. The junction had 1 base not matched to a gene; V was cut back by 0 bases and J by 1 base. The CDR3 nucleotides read TGTGCCAGCAGCTTGGTACTAGCGGGCCAAGAGACCCAGTACTTC. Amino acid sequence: CASSLVLAGQETQYF.

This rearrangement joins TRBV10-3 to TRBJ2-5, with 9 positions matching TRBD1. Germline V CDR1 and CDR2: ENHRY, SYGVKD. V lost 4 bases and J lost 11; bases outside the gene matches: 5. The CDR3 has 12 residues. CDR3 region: CAISGNRGQQYF. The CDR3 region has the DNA TGTGCCATCAGTGGAAACAGGGGGCAGCAGTACTTC.

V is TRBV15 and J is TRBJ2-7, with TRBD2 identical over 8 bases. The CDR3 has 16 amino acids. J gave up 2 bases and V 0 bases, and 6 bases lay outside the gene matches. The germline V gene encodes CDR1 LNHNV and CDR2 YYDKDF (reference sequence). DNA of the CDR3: TGTGCCACCAGCAGAGACCCAGCGGGAGACCCCTACGAGCAGTACTTC. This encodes CATSRDPAGDPYEQYF.

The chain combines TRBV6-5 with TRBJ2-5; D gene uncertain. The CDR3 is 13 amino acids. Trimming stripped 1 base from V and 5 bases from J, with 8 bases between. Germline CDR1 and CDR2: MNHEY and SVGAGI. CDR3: CASSYFTGETQYF. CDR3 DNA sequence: TGTGCCAGCAGTTACTTCACGGGCGAGACCCAGTACTTC.

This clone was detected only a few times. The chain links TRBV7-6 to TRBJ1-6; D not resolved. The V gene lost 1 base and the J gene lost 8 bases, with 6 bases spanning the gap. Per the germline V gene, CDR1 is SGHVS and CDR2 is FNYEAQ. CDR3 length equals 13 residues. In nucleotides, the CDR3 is TGTGCCAGCAGCTTAGGGTCAGATTCACCCCTCCACTTT. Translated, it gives CASSLGSDSPLHF.

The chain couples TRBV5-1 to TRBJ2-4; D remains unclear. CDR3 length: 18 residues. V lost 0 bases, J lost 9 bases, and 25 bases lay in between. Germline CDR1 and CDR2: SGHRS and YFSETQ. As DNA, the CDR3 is TGCGCCAGCAGCTTGGTGGTGAAGTGGGGATTTTGGTTGTGCATTCAGTACTTC. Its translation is CASSLVVKWGFWLCIQYF. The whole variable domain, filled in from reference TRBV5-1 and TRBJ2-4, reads KAGVTQTPRYLIKTRGQQVTLSCSPISGHRSVSWYQQTPGQGLQFLFEYFSETQRNKGNFPGRFSGRQFSNSRSEMNVSTLELGDSALYLCASSLVVKWGFWLCIQYFGAGTRLSVL.

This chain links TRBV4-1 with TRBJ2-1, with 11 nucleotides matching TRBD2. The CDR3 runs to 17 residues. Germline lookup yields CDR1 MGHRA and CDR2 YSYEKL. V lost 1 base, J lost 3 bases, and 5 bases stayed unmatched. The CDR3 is CASSQGVTSGSYNEQFF. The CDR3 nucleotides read TGCGCCAGCAGCCAAGGGGTCACTAGCGGGAGCTACAATGAGCAGTTCTTC.

DNA for the CDR3: TGTGCCAGCAGCATAGAGCGAGAGGGCGGCAATGAGCAGTTCTTC. Amino acid sequence: CASSIEREGGNEQFF. V and J are TRBV21-1 and TRBJ2-1; TRBD2, the D gene given by the table, was not confirmed from the DNA. TRBV21-1 is assigned pseudogene status. The CDR3 runs 15 residues.

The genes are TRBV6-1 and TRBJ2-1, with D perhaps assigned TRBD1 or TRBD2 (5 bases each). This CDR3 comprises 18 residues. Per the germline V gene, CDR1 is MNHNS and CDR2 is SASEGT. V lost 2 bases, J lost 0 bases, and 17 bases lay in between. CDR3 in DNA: TGTGCCAGCAGTGAATTTCGGGGCGGTCGGGACTCCTACAATGAGCAGTTCTTC. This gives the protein CASSEFRGGRDSYNEQFF.

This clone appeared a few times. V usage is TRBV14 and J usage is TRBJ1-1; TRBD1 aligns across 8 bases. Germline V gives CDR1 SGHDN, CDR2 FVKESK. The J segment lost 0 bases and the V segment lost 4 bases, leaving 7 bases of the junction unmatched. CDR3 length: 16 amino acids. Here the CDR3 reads CASSLRKQGVNTEAFF. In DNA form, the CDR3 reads TGTGCCAGCAGCCTAAGAAAACAGGGGGTGAACACTGAAGCTTTCTTT.

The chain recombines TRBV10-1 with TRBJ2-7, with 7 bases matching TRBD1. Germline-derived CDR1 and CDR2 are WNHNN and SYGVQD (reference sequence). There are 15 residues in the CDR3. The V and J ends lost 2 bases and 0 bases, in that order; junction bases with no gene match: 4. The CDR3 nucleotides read TGCGCCAGCAGTGAGCACCGGGACAGCTCCTACGAGCAGTACTTC. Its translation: CASSEHRDSSYEQYF.

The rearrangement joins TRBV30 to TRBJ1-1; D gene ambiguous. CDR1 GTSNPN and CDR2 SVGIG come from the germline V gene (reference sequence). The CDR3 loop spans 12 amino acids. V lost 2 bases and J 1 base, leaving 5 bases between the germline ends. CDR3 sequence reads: CAWSNPNTEAFF. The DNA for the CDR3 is TGTGCCTGGAGTAACCCGAACACTGAAGCTTTCTTT.

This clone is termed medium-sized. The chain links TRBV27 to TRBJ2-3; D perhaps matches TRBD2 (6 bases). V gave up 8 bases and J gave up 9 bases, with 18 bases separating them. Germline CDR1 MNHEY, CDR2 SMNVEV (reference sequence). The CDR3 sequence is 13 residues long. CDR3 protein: CASAQVVAGTQYF. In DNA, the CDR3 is TGTGCCAGCGCCCAAGTTGTGGCGGGGACGCAGTATTTT.

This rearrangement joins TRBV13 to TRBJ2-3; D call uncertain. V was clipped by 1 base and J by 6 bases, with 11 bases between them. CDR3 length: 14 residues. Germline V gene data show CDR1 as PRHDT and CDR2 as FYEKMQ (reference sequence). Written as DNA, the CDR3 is TGTGCCAGCAGCTTAGAAAGGCGGTTGGATACGCAGTATTTT. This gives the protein CASSLERRLDTQYF. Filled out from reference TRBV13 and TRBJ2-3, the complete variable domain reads AAGVIQSPRHLIKEKRETATLKCYPIPRHDTVYWYQQGPGQDPQFLISFYEKMQSDKGSIPDRFSAQQFSDYHSELNMSSLELGDSALYFCASSLERRLDTQYFGPGTRLTVL.

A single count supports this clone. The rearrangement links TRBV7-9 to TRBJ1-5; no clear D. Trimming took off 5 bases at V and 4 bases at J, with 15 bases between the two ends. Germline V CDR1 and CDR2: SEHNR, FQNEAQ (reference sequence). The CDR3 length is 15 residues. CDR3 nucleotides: TGTGCCAGCAGCCTCGGCGGTGAGGTAAATCAGCCCCAGCATTTT. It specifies CASSLGGEVNQPQHF.

CDR3 in amino acids: CASSFQGSSYEQYF. Here the CDR3 DNA reads TGTGCCAGCAGTTTCCAGGGGAGCTCCTACGAGCAGTACTTC. The rearrangement joins TRBV2 to TRBJ2-7; D is possibly TRBD1 (6 bases). V lost 5 bases to trimming and J lost 0 bases, with 11 bases between them. The V gene's germline CDR1 is SNHLY and CDR2 FYNNEI. CDR3 length: 14 residues.

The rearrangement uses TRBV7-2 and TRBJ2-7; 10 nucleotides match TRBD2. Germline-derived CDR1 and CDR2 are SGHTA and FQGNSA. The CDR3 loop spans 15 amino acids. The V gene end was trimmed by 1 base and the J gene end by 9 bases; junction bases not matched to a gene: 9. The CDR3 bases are TGTGCCAGCAGCTTAGGGGTTAGCGGGAGGATTGGGCAGTACTTC. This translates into CASSLGVSGRIGQYF. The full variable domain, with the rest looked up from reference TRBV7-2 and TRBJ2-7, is GAGVSQSPSNKVTEKGKDVELRCDPISGHTALYWYRQSLGQGLEFLIYFQGNSAPDKSGLPSDRFSAERTGGSVSTLTIQRTQQEDSAVYLCASSLGVSGRIGQYFGPGTRLTVT.

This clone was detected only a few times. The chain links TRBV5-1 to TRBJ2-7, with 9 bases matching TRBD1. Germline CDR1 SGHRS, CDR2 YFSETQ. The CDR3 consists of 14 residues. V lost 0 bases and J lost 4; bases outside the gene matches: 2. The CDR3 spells CASSLGQGVYEQYF. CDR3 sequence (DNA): TGCGCCAGCAGCTTGGGACAGGGGGTTTACGAGCAGTACTTC.

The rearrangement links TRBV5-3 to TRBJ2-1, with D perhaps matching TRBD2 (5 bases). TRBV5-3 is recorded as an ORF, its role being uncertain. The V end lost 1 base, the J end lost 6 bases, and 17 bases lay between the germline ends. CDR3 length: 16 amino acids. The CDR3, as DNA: TGTGCCAGAAGCTTGAGTTCCGGGGAGCCGTGCAATGAGCAGTTCTTC. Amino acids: CARSLSSGEPCNEQFF.

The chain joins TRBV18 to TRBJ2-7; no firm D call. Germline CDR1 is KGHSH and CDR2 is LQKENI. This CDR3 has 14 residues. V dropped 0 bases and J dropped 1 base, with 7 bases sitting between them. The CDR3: CASSPPSTSYEQYF. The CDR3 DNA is TGTGCCAGCTCACCACCTTCCACGTCCTACGAGCAGTACTTC.

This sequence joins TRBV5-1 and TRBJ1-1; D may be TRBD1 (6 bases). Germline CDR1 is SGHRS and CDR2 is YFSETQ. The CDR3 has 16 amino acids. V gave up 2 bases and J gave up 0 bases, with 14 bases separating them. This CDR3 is CASSFQYGQMNTEAFF. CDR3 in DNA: TGCGCCAGCAGCTTCCAATACGGACAGATGAACACTGAAGCTTTCTTT.

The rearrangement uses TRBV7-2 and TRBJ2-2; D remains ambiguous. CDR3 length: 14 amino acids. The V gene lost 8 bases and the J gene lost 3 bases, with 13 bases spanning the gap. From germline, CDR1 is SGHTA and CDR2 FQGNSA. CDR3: CASRVIRYTGELFF. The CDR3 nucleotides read TGTGCCAGCCGGGTCATAAGGTACACCGGGGAGCTGTTTTTT.

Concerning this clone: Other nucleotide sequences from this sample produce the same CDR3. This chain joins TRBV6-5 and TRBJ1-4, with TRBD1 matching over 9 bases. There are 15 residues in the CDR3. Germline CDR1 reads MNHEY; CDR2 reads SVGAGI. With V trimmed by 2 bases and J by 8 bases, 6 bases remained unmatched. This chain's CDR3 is CASSYGQGWDEKLFF. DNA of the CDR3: TGTGCCAGCAGTTACGGACAGGGGTGGGACGAAAAACTGTTTTTT.

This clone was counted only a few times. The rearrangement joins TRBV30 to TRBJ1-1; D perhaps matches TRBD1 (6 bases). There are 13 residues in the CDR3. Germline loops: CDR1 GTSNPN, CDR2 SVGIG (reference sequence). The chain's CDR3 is CAGGYRVNTEAFF. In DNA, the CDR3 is TGTGCTGGAGGGTACAGGGTGAACACTGAAGCTTTCTTT. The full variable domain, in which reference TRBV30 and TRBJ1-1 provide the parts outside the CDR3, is SQTIHQWPATLVQPVGSPLSLECTVEGTSNPNLYWYRQAAGRGLQLLFYSVGIGQISSEVPQNLSASRPQDRQFILSSKKLLLSDSGFYLCAGGYRVNTEAFFGQGTRLTVV.

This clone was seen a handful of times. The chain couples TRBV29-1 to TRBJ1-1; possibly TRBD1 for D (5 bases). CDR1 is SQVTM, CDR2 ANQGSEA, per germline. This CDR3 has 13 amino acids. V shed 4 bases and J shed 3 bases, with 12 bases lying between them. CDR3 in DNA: TGCAGCGTTGTAAGACAGCAGGACACTGAAGCTTTCTTT. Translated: CSVVRQQDTEAFF. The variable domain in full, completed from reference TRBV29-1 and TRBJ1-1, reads SAVISQKPSRDICQRGTSLTIQCQVDSQVTMMFWYRQQPGQSLTLIATANQGSEATYESGFVIDKFPISRPNLTFSTLTVSNMSPEDSSIYLCSVVRQQDTEAFFGQGTRLTVV.

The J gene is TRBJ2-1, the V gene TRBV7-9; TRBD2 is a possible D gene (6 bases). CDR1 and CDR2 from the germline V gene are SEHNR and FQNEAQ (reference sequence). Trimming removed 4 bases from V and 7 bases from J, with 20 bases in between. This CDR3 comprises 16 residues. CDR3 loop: CASSSGRRRGWNEQFF. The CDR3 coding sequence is TGTGCCAGCAGCTCCGGACGACGGAGGGGTTGGAATGAGCAGTTCTTC.

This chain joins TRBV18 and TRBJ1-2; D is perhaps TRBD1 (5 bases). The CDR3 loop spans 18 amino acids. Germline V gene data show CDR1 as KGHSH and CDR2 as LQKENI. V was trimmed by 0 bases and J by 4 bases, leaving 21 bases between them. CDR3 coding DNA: TGTGCCAGCTCACCACCGGTTGCTCAGGGCCACGGTGGCTATGGCTACACCTTC. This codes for CASSPPVAQGHGGYGYTF. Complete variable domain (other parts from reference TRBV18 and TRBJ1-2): NAGVMQNPRHLVRRRGQEARLRCSPMKGHSHVYWYRQLPEEGLKFMVYLQKENIIDESGMPKERFSAEFPKEGPSILRIQQVVRGDSAAYFCASSPPVAQGHGGYGYTFGSGTRLTVV.